The 14 T cell receptor beta chains presented below share a single source sample, sequenced in a study of control samples from healthy donors and cancer patients. Repertoires were generated with immunoSEQ multiplex PCR, while TCRdb's copy carries only in-frame clones and drops some. The sample lists around 86,000 clones; 70% to 90% were seen once. The sequencing input was PBMCs. These receptors were taken from a woman in her sixties or seventies with head and neck cancer.

The J gene is TRBJ2-5, the V gene TRBV19; D gene uncertain. Per the germline V gene, CDR1 is LNHDA and CDR2 is SQIVND (reference sequence). V lost 4 bases to trimming and J lost 1 base, with 7 bases between them. The CDR3 loop spans 13 amino acids. In DNA, the CDR3 is TGTGCCAGTAGTAGGGCTAGCCAAGAGACCCAGTACTTC. This translates into CASSRASQETQYF.

The rearrangement joins TRBV10-1 to TRBJ2-3, with D unresolved. Germline V CDR1 and CDR2: WNHNN, SYGVQD (reference sequence). V lost 4 bases and J 0 bases, leaving 11 bases between the germline ends. CDR3 length: 15 amino acids. CDR3 sequence reads: CASSVGTLSTDTQYF. CDR3 sequence (DNA): TGCGCCAGCAGTGTAGGCACCTTAAGCACAGATACGCAGTATTTT.

The V call is TRBV19, the J call TRBJ2-1, with D possibly being TRBD2 (6 bases). Trimming removed 4 bases from V and 4 bases from J, with 14 bases in between. Germline CDR1 reads LNHDA; CDR2 reads SQIVND (reference sequence). The CDR3 totals 15 residues. For the CDR3, the DNA is TGTGCCAGTAGTACGGGGAGGACCCGATACAATGAGCAGTTCTTC. Amino acids: CASSTGRTRYNEQFF. Filled out from reference TRBV19 and TRBJ2-1, the complete variable domain reads DGGITQSPKYLFRKEGQNVTLSCEQNLNHDAMYWYRQDPGQGLRLIYYSQIVNDFQKGDIAEGYSVSREKKESFPLTVTSAQKNPTAFYLCASSTGRTRYNEQFFGPGTRLTVL.

The rearrangement joins TRBV19 to TRBJ2-1, with 9 bases fitting TRBD1. V was pared by 4 bases and J by 4 bases, with 8 bases of the junction left unmatched. Germline values: CDR1 LNHDA, CDR2 SQIVND (reference sequence). The CDR3 runs to 16 residues. CDR3 coding DNA: TGTGCCAGTAGTAAGCTCCCGGGACAGGGATACAATGAGCAGTTCTTC. This sequence encodes CASSKLPGQGYNEQFF.

DNA for the CDR3: TGTGCCTGGAGTGTACAGGAGGTACAGCCCCAGCATTTT. Residues: CAWSVQEVQPQHF. The chain has TRBV30 and TRBJ1-5; possible D gene TRBD1, 5 bases. The CDR3 length is 13 residues. With 0 bases removed from V and 7 bases from J, the gap between germline ends came to 10 bases. Germline CDR1 is GTSNPN and CDR2 is SVGIG (reference sequence). The whole variable domain, remainder taken from reference TRBV30 and TRBJ1-5, is SQTIHQWPATLVQPVGSPLSLECTVEGTSNPNLYWYRQAAGRGLQLLFYSVGIGQISSEVPQNLSASRPQDRQFILSSKKLLLSDSGFYLCAWSVQEVQPQHFGDGTRLSIL.

The CDR3 coding sequence is TGTGCCAGCAGCTCCCCTTGGTGGGCGTCGAGGGTTCAACGTGAAGCTTTCTTT. Its translation is CASSSPWWASRVQREAFF. The genes are TRBV11-2 and TRBJ1-1; the D is unclear. Germline CDR1 and CDR2: SGHAT and FQNNGV. The V gene lost 4 bases and the J gene lost 7 bases, with 28 bases spanning the gap. This CDR3 has 18 residues. The entire variable domain, with the rest obtained from reference TRBV11-2 and TRBJ1-1, is as follows: EAGVAQSPRYKIIEKRQSVAFWCNPISGHATLYWYQQILGQGPKLLIQFQNNGVVDDSQLPKDRFSAERLKGVDSTLKIQPAKLEDSAVYLCASSSPWWASRVQREAFFGQGTRLTVV.

J is TRBJ2-5 and V is TRBV6-5; D remains ambiguous. Between the trimmed V and J ends, which lost 0 bases and 5 bases, there was a span of 7 bases. This CDR3 contains 13 residues. Germline CDR1 and CDR2: MNHEY and SVGAGI. The CDR3 coding sequence is TGTGCCAGCAGTTACTCGGGCGCGGAGACCCAGTACTTC. Translated: CASSYSGAETQYF.

The chain links TRBV3-1 (or the pseudogene TRBV3-2) to TRBJ1-1, with D possibly TRBD1 on 5 matching bases. The CDR3 loop spans 17 amino acids. Germline V gene lookup returns CDR1 LGHDT and CDR2 YNNKEL (reference sequence). The germline V and J ends were trimmed by 2 bases and 1 base, with 17 bases remaining between them. Here the CDR3 DNA reads TGTGCCAGCAGCCAAATAAGCGGGGGGATACGGAACACTGAAGCTTTCTTT. Protein sequence: CASSQISGGIRNTEAFF.

CDR3 sequence reads: CASSLDRTPVYNEQFF. DNA of the CDR3: TGTGCCAGCAGCTTGGACAGAACTCCAGTATACAATGAGCAGTTCTTC. The chain links TRBV5-4 to TRBJ2-1; D unresolved. Trimming left V 0 bases short and J 4 bases short, with 14 bases between. CDR3 length: 16 residues. The germline CDR1 and CDR2 sequences are SGHNT and YYREEE (reference sequence).

The V call is TRBV29-1, the J call TRBJ2-3; 7 nucleotides line up with TRBD2. Germline lookup yields CDR1 SQVTM and CDR2 ANQGSEA. The ends lost 0 bases at V and 11 bases at J; junction bases unmatched: 11. This CDR3 is 14 amino acids long. This CDR3 is CSVEDAGPGGRQYF. DNA for the CDR3: TGCAGCGTTGAAGATGCGGGGCCCGGGGGGAGGCAGTATTTT.

The chain joins TRBV10-3 to TRBJ2-3, with TRBD1 matching 11 bases. Germline V gene sequence: CDR1 ENHRY, CDR2 SYGVKD. The CDR3 totals 16 residues. With 0 bases clipped from V and 4 bases from J, the junction kept 3 bases outside the gene matches. The chain's CDR3 is CAISESPGQGADTQYF. The CDR3 DNA is TGTGCCATCAGTGAGTCTCCGGGACAGGGGGCAGATACGCAGTATTTT.

The V and J genes are TRBV5-4 and TRBJ2-5, with D uncertain. The CDR3 is 11 residues long. The germline CDR1 and CDR2 sequences are SGHNT and YYREEE (reference sequence). Trimming left V 2 bases short and J 7 bases short, with 6 bases between. CDR3 amino acids: CASSFNPTQYF. CDR3 in DNA: TGTGCCAGCAGCTTTAACCCGACCCAGTACTTC.

The CDR3 loop reads CASSVGTPANTGELFF. The CDR3 DNA reads as TGTGCCAGCAGCGTTGGGACCCCCGCGAACACCGGGGAGCTGTTTTTT. The chain joins TRBV5-4 to TRBJ2-2, with D possibly being TRBD1 or TRBD2 (5 bases each). The V and J ends lost 4 bases and 0 bases respectively, with 13 bases between them. Germline values: CDR1 SGHNT, CDR2 YYREEE (reference sequence). The CDR3 runs 16 residues.

This clone was recorded once. This rearrangement joins TRBV19 to TRBJ2-1; D gene uncertain. From germline, CDR1 is LNHDA and CDR2 SQIVND (reference sequence). This CDR3 spans 19 amino acids. Trimming shortened V by 0 bases and J by 6 bases, and 24 bases separated the two germline ends. The CDR3 loop reads CASSIDLGRSLGVSNEQFF. CDR3 in DNA: TGTGCCAGTAGTATAGATCTTGGCCGATCCCTAGGTGTTAGCAATGAGCAGTTCTTC.